This TCR beta chain derives from a study of blood T cell repertoires in COVID-19. Background on the study: Researchers got acute and convalescent COVID-19 samples from the United States, Italy and Spain. In each case, the material was cDNA or gDNA derived from T cells, B-cell-depleted T cells, or PBMCs.

Original processing notes: Amplification of reference gene primers provided the estimated nucleated cell counts. The method was immunoSEQ multiplex PCR; TCRdb's version includes in-frame clones alone and lacks a portion of them. V, J and clone size are those of that table, while D and trimming were read from the DNA. Seen here are 65,000 to 95,000 clones, about 82% observed once, and the top ten hold 15% to 20%. This CDR3 spans 14 amino acids. Germline CDR1 is SGHRS and CDR2 is YFSETQ. Unmatched junction bases numbered 7, after V lost 4 bases and J lost 6 bases. The sample consisted of peripheral blood. The receptor was isolated from a man older than 75 with active or convalescent COVID-19. This sequence joins TRBV5-1 and TRBJ2-1; 7 nucleotides match TRBD1. CDR3 amino acids: CASSVQTGSNEQFF. CDR3 in DNA: TGCGCCAGCAGCGTCCAGACAGGGAGCAATGAGCAGTTCTTC.